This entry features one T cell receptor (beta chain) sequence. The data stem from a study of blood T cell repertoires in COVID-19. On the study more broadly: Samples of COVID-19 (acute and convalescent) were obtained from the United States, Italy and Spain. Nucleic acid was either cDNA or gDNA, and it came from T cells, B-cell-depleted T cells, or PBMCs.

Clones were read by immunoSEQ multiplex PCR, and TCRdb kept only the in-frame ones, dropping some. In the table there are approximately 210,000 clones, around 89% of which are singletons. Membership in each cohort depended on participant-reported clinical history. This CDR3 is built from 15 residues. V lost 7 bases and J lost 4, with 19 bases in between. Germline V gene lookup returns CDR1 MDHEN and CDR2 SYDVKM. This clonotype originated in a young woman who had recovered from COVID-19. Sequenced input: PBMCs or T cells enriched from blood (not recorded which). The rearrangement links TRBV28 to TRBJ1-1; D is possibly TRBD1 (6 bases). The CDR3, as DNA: TGTGCCAGCACCCTCTCCCGGGGAGGGGGCACTGAAGCTTTCTTT. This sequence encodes CASTLSRGGGTEAFF.